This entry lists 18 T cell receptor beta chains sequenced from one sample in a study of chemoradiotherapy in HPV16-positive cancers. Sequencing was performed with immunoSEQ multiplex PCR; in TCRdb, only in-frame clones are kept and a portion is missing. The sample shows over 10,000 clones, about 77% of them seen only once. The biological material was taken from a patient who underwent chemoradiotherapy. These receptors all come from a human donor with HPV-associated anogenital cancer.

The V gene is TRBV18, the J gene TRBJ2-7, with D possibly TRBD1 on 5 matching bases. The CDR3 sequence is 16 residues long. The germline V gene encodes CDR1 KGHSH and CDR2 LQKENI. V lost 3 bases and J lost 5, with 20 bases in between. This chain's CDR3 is CASSPSLLGARNEQYF. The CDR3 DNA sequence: TGTGCCAGCTCACCTTCGTTGTTAGGGGCCCGCAACGAGCAGTACTTC.

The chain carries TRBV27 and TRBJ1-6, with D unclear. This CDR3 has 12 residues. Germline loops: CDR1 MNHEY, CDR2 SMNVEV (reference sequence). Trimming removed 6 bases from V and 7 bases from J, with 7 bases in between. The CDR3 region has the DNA TGTGCCAGCAGGGGAATGAATTCACCCCTCCACTTT. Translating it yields CASRGMNSPLHF.

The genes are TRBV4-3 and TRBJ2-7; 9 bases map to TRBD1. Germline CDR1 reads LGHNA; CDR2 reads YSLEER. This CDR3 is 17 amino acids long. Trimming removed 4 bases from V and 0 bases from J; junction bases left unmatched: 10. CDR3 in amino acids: CASSPQQGAGSSYEQYF. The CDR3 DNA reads TGCGCCAGCAGCCCCCAACAGGGGGCCGGGAGCTCCTACGAGCAGTACTTC.

Here the CDR3 reads CASSQETGLEQYF. CDR3 DNA sequence: TGCGCCAGCAGCCAAGAGACAGGGTTGGAGCAGTACTTC. The chain carries TRBV4-3 and TRBJ2-7, with TRBD1 matching 7 bases. Germline assignment: CDR1 LGHNA and CDR2 YSLEER. J was trimmed by 7 bases and V by 0 bases; bases with no gene match: 3. CDR3 length: 13 residues.

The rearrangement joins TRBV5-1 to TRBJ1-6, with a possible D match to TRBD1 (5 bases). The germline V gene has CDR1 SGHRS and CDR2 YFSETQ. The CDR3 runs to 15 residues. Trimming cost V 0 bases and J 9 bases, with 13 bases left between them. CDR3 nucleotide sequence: TGCGCCAGCAGCTTGGCCCCAGGGCAAGGTTCACCCCTCCACTTT. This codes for CASSLAPGQGSPLHF.

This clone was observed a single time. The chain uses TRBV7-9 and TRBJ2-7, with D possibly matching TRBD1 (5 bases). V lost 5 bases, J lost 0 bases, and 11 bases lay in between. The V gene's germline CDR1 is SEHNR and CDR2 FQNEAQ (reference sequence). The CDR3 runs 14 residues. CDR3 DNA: TGTGCCAGCAGCACAGACAGACACTCCTACGAGCAGTACTTC. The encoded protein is CASSTDRHSYEQYF.

The CDR3 loop is CASSFQQGNSYNEQFF. The CDR3 nucleotides read TGTGCCAGCAGCTTTCAACAGGGCAACTCCTACAATGAGCAGTTCTTC. The genes are TRBV13 and TRBJ2-1; tentative D call: TRBD1 (6 bases). This CDR3 spans 16 amino acids. Deletions cut 3 bases from V and 0 bases from J, with 12 bases between. In germline, CDR1 is PRHDT, CDR2 FYEKMQ (reference sequence).

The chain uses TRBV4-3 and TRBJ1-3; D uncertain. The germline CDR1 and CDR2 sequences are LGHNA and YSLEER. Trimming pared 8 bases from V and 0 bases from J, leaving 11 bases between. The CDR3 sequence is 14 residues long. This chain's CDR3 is CASCKGLSGNTIYF. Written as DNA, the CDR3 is TGCGCCAGCTGCAAGGGCCTCTCTGGAAACACCATATATTTT.

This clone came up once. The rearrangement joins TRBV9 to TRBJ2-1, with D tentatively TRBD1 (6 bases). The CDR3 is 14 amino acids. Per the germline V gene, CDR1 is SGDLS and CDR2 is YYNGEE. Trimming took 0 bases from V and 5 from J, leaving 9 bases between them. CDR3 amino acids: CASSVVGAHNEQFF. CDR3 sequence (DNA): TGTGCCAGCAGCGTAGTGGGGGCTCACAATGAGCAGTTCTTC.

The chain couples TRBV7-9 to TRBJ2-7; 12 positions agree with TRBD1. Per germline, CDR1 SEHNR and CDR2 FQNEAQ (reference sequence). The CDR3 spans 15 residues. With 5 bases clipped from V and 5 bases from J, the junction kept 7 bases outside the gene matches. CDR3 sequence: CASSPRDRGLNEQYF. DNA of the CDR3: TGTGCCAGCAGCCCAAGGGACAGGGGGCTAAACGAGCAGTACTTC. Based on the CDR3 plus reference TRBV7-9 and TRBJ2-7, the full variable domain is DTGVSQNPRHKITKRGQNVTFRCDPISEHNRLYWYRQTLGQGPEFLTYFQNEAQLEKSRLLSDRFSAERPKGSFSTLEIQRTEQGDSAMYLCASSPRDRGLNEQYFGPGTRLTVT.

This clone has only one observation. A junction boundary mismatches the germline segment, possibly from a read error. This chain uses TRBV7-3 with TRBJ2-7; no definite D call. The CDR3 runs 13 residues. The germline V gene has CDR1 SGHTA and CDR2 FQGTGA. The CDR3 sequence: CASSSHPSSEQYF. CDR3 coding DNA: TGTGCCAGCAGCTCCCATCCCTCCTCCGAGCAGTACTTC.

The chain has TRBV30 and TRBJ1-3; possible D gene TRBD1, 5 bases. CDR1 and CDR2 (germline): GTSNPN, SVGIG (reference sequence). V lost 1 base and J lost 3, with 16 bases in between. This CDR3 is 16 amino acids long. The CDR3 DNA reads TGTGCCTGGAGTGCCGGGGGGTTCCATATTGGAAACACCATATATTTT. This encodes CAWSAGGFHIGNTIYF.

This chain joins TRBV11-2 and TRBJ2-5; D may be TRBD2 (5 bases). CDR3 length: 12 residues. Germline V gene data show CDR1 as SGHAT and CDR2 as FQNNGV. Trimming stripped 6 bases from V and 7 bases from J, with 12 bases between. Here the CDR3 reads CASRRFEGTQYF. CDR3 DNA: TGTGCCAGCAGGCGCTTTGAGGGGACCCAGTACTTC.

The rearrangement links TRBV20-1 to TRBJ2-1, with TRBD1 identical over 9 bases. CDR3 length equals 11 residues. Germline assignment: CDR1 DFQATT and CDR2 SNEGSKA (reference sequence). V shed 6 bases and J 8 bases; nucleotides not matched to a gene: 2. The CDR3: CSARQGDEQFF. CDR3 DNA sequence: TGCAGTGCGAGACAGGGGGATGAGCAGTTCTTC.

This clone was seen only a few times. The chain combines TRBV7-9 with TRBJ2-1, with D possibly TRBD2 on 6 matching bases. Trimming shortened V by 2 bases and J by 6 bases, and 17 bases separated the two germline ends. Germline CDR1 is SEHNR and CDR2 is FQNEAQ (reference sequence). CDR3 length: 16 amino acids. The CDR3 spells CASSLSGYTSRNEQFF. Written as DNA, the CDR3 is TGTGCCAGCAGCTTAAGCGGGTATACTTCTCGCAATGAGCAGTTCTTC.

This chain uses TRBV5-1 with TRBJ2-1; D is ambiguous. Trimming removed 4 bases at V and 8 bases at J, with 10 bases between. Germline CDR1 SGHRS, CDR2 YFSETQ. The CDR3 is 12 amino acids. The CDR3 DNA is TGCGCCAGCAGCGAAACGTTCGATGAGCAGTTCTTC. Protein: CASSETFDEQFF.

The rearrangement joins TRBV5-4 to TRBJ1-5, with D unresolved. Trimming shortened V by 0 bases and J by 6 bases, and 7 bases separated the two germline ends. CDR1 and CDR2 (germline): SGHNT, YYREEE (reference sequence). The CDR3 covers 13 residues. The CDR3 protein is CASSLGPGQPQHF. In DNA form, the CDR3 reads TGTGCCAGCAGCTTGGGGCCGGGTCAGCCCCAGCATTTT.

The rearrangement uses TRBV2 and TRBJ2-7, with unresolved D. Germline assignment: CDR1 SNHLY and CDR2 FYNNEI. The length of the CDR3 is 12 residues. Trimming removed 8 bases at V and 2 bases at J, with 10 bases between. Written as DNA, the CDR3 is TGTGCCAGCCAGGCAGATACCTACGAGCAGTACTTC. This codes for CASQADTYEQYF. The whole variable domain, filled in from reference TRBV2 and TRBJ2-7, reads EPEVTQTPSHQVTQMGQEVILRCVPISNHLYFYWYRQILGQKVEFLVSFYNNEISEKSEIFDDQFSVERPDGSNFTLKIRSTKLEDSAMYFCASQADTYEQYFGPGTRLTVT.